The clone carrying this T cell receptor (beta chain) appeared a single time. What it binds is unknown. RNA totalling roughly 0.45 to 1 ug underwent reverse transcription with random hexamers. It was immunoSEQ multiplex PCR that amplified TCR beta CDR3 across 54 Vbeta and 13 Jbeta. TCRdb independently ran MiXCR on the immunoSEQ multiplex PCR reads; one entry per CDR3 protein. The sample shows around 300,000 distinct CDR3 sequences, approximately 85% of them seen only once. TCR beta from blood CD8+ and CD4+ T cells was sequenced. FACS was used to enrich TEMRA cells, whereas the CD8+ and CD4+ T cells were obtained by negative isolation. This CDR3 contains 16 residues. Germline V gene lookup returns CDR1 MGHDK and CDR2 SYGVNS. The V gene lost 4 bases and the J gene lost 3 bases, with 15 bases spanning the gap. This sample stems from a study of CD8 T cells in Susac syndrome. Whole-study findings and limits: The study admitted that it had a relatively small number of individuals in its TCR sequencing and HLA analysis.

This receptor was taken from a human donor with multiple sclerosis. Specimen: CD8+ T cells from PBMCs. The rearrangement joins TRBV25-1 to TRBJ2-2; D tentatively reads TRBD1 or TRBD2 (5 bases each). This CDR3 is CASSGDGAVYTGELFF. CDR3 DNA: TGTGCCAGCAGTGGGGACGGGGCTGTATACACCGGGGAGCTGTTTTTT.